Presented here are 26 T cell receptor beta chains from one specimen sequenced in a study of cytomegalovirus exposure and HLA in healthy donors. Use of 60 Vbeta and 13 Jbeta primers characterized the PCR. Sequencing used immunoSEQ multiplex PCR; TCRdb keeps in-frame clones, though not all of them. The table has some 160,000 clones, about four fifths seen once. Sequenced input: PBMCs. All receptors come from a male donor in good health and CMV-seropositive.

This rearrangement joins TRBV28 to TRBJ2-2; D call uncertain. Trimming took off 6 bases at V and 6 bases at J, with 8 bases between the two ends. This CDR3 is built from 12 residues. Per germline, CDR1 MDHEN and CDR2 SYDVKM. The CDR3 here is CASSQASGELFF. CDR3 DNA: TGTGCCAGCAGCCAAGCCTCCGGGGAGCTGTTTTTT. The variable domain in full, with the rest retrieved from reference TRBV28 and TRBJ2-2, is DVKVTQSSRYLVKRTGEKVFLECVQDMDHENMFWYRQDPGLGLRLIYFSYDVKMKEKGDIPEGYSVSREKKERFSLILESASTNQTSMYLCASSQASGELFFGEGSRLTVL.

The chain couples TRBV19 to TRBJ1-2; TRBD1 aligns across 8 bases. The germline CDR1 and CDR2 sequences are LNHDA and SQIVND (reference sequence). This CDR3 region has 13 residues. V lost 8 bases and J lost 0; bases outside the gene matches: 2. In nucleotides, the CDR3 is TGTGCCAGTGCAGGGGGCACTAACTATGGCTACACCTTC. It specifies CASAGGTNYGYTF.

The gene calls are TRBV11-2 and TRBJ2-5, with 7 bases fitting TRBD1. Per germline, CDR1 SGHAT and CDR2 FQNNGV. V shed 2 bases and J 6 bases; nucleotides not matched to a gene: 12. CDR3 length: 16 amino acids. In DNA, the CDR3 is TGTGCCAGCAGCTTATCGGCCACACAGGGGACAAAGACCCAGTACTTC. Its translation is CASSLSATQGTKTQYF.

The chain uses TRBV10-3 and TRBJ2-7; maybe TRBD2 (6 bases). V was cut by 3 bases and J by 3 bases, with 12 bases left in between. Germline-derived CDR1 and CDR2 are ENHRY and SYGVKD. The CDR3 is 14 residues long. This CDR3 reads CAISEGRGVYEQYF. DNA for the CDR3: TGTGCCATCAGTGAAGGGCGGGGTGTCTACGAGCAGTACTTC.

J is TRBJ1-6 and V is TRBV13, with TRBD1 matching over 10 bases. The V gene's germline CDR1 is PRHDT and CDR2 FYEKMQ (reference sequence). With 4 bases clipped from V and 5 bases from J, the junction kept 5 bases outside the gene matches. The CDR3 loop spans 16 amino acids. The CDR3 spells CASSSGTGVHNSPLHF. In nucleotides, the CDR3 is TGTGCCAGCAGCTCCGGGACAGGGGTCCATAATTCACCCCTCCACTTT.

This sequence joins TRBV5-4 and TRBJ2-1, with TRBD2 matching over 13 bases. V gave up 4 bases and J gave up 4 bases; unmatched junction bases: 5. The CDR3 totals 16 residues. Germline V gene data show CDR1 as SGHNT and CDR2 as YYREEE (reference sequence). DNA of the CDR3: TGTGCCAGCAGCCAGGGACTAGCGGGGCTATACAATGAGCAGTTCTTC. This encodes CASSQGLAGLYNEQFF.

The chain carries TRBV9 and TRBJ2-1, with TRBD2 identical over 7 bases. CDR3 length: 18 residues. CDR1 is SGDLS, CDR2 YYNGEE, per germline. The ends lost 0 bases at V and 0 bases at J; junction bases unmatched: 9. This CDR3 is CASSVEVGRTSSYNEQFF. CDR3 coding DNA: TGTGCCAGCAGCGTAGAAGTCGGGAGGACCAGCTCCTACAATGAGCAGTTCTTC.

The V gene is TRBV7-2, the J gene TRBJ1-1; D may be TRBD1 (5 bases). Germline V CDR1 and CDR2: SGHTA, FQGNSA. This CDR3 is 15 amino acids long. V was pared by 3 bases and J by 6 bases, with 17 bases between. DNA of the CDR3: TGTGCCAGCAGCTTCTTAGGTGGGGCCAGAGCTGAAGCTTTCTTT. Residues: CASSFLGGARAEAFF.

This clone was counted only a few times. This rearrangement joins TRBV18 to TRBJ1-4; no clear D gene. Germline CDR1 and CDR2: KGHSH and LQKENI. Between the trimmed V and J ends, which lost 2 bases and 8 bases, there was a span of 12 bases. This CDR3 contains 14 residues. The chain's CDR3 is CASSPGGSEEKLFF. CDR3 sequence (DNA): TGTGCCAGCTCACCAGGCGGGTCGGAGGAAAAACTGTTTTTT.

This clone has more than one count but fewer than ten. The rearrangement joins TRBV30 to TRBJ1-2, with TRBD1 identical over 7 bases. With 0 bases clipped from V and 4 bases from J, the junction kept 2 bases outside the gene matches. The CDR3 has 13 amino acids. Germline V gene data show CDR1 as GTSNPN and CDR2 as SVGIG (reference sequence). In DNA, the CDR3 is TGTGCCTGGAGTGTTCGGACAGGCTATGGCTACACCTTC. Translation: CAWSVRTGYGYTF.

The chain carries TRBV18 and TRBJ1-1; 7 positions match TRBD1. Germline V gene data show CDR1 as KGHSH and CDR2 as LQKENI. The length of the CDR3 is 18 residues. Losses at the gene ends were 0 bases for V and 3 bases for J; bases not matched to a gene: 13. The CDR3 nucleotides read TGTGCCAGCTCACCACCGAGGAAAGGGGGCGGTTGGCACACTGAAGCTTTCTTT. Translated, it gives CASSPPRKGGGWHTEAFF.

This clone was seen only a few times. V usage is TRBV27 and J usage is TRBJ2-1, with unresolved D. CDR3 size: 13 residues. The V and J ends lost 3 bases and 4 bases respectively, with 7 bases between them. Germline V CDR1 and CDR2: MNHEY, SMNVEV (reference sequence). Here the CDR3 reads CASSFFQYNEQFF. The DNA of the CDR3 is TGTGCCAGCAGTTTCTTCCAGTACAATGAGCAGTTCTTC.

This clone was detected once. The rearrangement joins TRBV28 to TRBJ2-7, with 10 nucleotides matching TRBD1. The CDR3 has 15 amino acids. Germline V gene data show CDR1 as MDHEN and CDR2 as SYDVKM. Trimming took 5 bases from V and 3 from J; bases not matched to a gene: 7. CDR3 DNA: TGTGCCAGCAGTCTTTACGGGACAGGGGACTACGAGCAGTACTTC. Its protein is CASSLYGTGDYEQYF.

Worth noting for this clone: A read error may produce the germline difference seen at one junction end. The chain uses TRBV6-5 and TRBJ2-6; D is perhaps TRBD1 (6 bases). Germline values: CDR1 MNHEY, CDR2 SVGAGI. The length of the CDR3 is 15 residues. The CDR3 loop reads CASSSGEAGANGLTF. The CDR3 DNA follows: TGTGCCAGCAGCTCAGGGGAAGCTGGGGCCAACGGCCTGACTTTC.

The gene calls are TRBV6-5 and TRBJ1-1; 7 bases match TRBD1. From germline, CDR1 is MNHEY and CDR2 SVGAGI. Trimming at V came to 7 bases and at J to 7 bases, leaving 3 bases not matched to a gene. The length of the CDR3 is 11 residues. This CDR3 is CASKGAGEAFF. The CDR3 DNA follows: TGTGCCAGCAAGGGGGCAGGTGAAGCTTTCTTT.

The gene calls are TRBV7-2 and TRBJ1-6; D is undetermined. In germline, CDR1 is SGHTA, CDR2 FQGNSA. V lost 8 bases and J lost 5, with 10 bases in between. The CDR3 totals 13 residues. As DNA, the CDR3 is TGTGCCAGCCGGGAGGTTCATAATTCACCCCTCCACTTT. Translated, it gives CASREVHNSPLHF.

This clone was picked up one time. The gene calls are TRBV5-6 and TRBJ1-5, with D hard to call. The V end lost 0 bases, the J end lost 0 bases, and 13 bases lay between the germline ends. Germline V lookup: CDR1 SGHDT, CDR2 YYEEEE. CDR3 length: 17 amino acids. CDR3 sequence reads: CASSLAVGIYSNQPQHF. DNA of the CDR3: TGTGCCAGCAGCTTGGCGGTGGGCATATATAGCAATCAGCCCCAGCATTTT.

The CDR3 sequence is CASSFGGAKDTQYF. The CDR3 nucleotides are TGTGCCAGCAGCTTTGGGGGGGCGAAAGATACGCAGTATTTT. The genes are TRBV7-9 and TRBJ2-3, with D possibly matching TRBD2 (7 bases). Germline CDR1 and CDR2: SEHNR and FQNEAQ (reference sequence). The CDR3 covers 14 residues. Trimming cost V 3 bases and J 5 bases, with 12 bases left between them.

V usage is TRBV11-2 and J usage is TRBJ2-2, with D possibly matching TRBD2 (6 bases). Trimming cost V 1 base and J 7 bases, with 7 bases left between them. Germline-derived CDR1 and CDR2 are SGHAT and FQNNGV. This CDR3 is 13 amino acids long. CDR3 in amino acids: CASSLGDFGELFF. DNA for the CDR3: TGTGCCAGCAGCTTAGGGGACTTCGGGGAGCTGTTTTTT.

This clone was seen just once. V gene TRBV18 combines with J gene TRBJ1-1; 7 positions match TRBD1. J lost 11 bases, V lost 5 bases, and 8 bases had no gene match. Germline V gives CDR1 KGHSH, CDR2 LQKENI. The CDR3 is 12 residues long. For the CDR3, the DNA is TGTGCCAGCTCATATCGACAGGGTGAGGCTTTCTTT. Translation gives CASSYRQGEAFF. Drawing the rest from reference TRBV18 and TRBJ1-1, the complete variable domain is NAGVMQNPRHLVRRRGQEARLRCSPMKGHSHVYWYRQLPEEGLKFMVYLQKENIIDESGMPKERFSAEFPKEGPSILRIQQVVRGDSAAYFCASSYRQGEAFFGQGTRLTVV.

CDR3 DNA sequence: TGTGCCAGCAGTACACAACCCTACGAGCAGTACTTC. This translates into CASSTQPYEQYF. The chain is built from TRBV7-9 and TRBJ2-7; D call uncertain. Per the germline V gene, CDR1 is SEHNR and CDR2 is FQNEAQ (reference sequence). This CDR3 region has 12 residues. V dropped 6 bases and J dropped 2 bases, with 8 bases sitting between them.

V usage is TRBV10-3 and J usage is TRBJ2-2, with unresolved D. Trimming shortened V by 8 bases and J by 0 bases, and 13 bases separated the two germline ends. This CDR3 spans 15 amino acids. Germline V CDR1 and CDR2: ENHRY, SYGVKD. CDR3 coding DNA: TGTGCCATCGGCGACTGGAACTCGAACACCGGGGAGCTGTTTTTT. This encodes CAIGDWNSNTGELFF.

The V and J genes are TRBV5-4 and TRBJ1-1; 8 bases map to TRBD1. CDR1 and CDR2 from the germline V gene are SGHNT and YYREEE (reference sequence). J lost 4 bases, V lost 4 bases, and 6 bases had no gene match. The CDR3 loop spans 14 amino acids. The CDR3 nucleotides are TGTGCCAGCAGCGTGACAGGGGTTTCCACTGAAGCTTTCTTT. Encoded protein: CASSVTGVSTEAFF.

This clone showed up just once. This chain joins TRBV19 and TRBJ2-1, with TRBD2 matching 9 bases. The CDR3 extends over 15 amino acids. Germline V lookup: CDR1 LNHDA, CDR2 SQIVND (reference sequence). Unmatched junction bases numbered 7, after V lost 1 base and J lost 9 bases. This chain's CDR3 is CASSIVQRGAGEQFF. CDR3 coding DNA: TGTGCCAGTAGTATAGTACAGCGGGGGGCTGGTGAGCAGTTCTTC. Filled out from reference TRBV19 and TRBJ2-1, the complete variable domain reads DGGITQSPKYLFRKEGQNVTLSCEQNLNHDAMYWYRQDPGQGLRLIYYSQIVNDFQKGDIAEGYSVSREKKESFPLTVTSAQKNPTAFYLCASSIVQRGAGEQFFGPGTRLTVL.

CDR3 DNA sequence: TGTGCCAGCTCACCAATGGGAGTGGATCAGCCCCAGCATTTT. Its protein product is CASSPMGVDQPQHF. The J gene is TRBJ1-5, the V gene TRBV18; D ambiguous. CDR3 length equals 14 residues. Germline CDR1 is KGHSH and CDR2 is LQKENI. Trimming pared 2 bases from V and 5 bases from J, leaving 10 bases between.

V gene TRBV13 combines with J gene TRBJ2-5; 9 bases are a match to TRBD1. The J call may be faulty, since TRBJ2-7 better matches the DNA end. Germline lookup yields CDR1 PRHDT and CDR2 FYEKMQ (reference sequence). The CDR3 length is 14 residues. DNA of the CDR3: TGTGCCAGCAGTCCCGGGACAGGGTGGTACGAGCAGTACTTC. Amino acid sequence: CASSPGTGWYEQYF.